These 12 T cell receptor beta chains were sequenced from one sample in a study of T cells in Graves' hyperthyroidism and ophthalmopathy. Amplified regions were TCR beta CDR3 sequences from RNA transcripts. HTBI primers were the set used in a first-round RT-PCR of the TCR CDR3. TCRdb processed the multiplex PCR reads anew with MiXCR; each CDR3 protein has one entry. The sample includes about 400,000 distinct CDR3 sequences, roughly 15% seen only once; the top ten take around a fifth. The sample taken for sequencing was blood. All receptors derive from a young woman with Graves' ophthalmopathy.

This clonotype was seen repeatedly, ten times or more. This chain links TRBV2 with TRBJ2-7; a possible D gene is TRBD2 (6 bases). V lost 6 bases to trimming and J lost 4 bases, with 13 bases between them. CDR1 SNHLY and CDR2 FYNNEI come from the germline V gene. The CDR3 has 13 residues. The CDR3 DNA reads TGTGCCAGCAGGATCGGAGGGCGGTACGAGCAGTACTTC. It yields the protein CASRIGGRYEQYF.

This clonotype has ten or more counts. The J gene is TRBJ2-3, the V gene TRBV20-1; D is undetermined. Germline V gene sequence: CDR1 DFQATT, CDR2 SNEGSKA (reference sequence). V gave up 1 base and J gave up 6 bases, with 17 bases separating them. This CDR3 is built from 15 residues. The CDR3 here is CSARVPGSGRDTQYF. CDR3 bases: TGCAGTGCTAGAGTCCCGGGCTCCGGCCGGGATACGCAGTATTTT.

The chain couples TRBV4-1 to TRBJ2-7; 8 bases agree with TRBD2. V shed 0 bases and J 1 base; nucleotides not matched to a gene: 11. Germline-derived CDR1 and CDR2 are MGHRA and YSYEKL. The CDR3 runs 18 residues. The chain's CDR3 is CASSQDFPGRGGSYEQYF. In DNA form, the CDR3 reads TGCGCCAGCAGCCAAGATTTCCCCGGGAGGGGGGGTTCCTACGAGCAGTACTTC.

Ten or more counts support this clonotype. The J gene is TRBJ1-1, the V gene TRBV2; D gene ambiguous. The CDR3 runs 16 residues. V lost 6 bases and J 1 base, leaving 18 bases between the germline ends. From germline, CDR1 is SNHLY and CDR2 FYNNEI. The CDR3 nucleotides read TGTGCCAGCAGGTCTGGGGAATCCGATACGAACACTGAAGCTTTCTTT. This codes for CASRSGESDTNTEAFF.

A word on this clonotype: One base away lies a much larger clone, so this may be a sequencing read error. The chain joins TRBV5-6 to TRBJ2-3, with D tentatively TRBD2 (5 bases). The germline V and J ends were trimmed by 4 bases and 2 bases, with 14 bases remaining between them. The V gene's germline CDR1 is SGHDT and CDR2 YYEEEE. This CDR3 region has 15 residues. For the CDR3, the DNA is TGTGCCAGCAGCCTGTTTGAGGGATTCACAGATACGCAGTATTTT. As protein: CASSLFEGFTDTQYF.

This clonotype was seen at least ten times. This chain connects TRBV6-1 to TRBJ2-7; unclear D gene. CDR1 and CDR2 (germline): MNHNS, SASEGT. V was cut by 3 bases and J by 7 bases, with 7 bases left in between. This CDR3 is 11 amino acids long. CDR3 residues: CASSDPVEQYF. The CDR3 coding sequence is TGTGCCAGCAGTGACCCGGTGGAGCAGTACTTC.

Many counts were recorded for this clonotype. This sequence joins TRBV30 and TRBJ2-3; D not resolved. Trimming removed 1 base at V and 4 bases at J, with 9 bases between. The V gene's germline CDR1 is GTSNPN and CDR2 SVGIG (reference sequence). This CDR3 is 13 amino acids long. Here the CDR3 reads CAWSGRSADTQYF. The DNA of the CDR3 is TGTGCCTGGAGTGGAAGGTCCGCAGATACGCAGTATTTT.

The gene calls are TRBV6-1 and TRBJ2-1, with 16 positions matching TRBD2. Looked up from germline, CDR1 is MNHNS and CDR2 is SASEGT. The CDR3 runs to 18 residues. Trimming cost V 5 bases and J 5 bases; bases outside gene matches: 9. The CDR3 loop reads CASSRSGTSGGGNNEQFF. In DNA form, the CDR3 reads TGTGCCAGCAGTCGCTCCGGGACTAGCGGGGGGGGGAACAATGAGCAGTTCTTC.

This clonotype was seen repeatedly, ten times or more. The genes are TRBV7-9 and TRBJ2-7, with 7 bases matching TRBD2. The trim removed 5 bases at V and 7 bases at J, leaving 14 bases unmatched. The CDR3 spans 15 residues. Germline V CDR1 and CDR2: SEHNR, FQNEAQ (reference sequence). This CDR3 reads CASSQTTPGGGEQYF. The CDR3 DNA follows: TGTGCCAGCAGCCAAACTACCCCGGGAGGCGGGGAGCAGTACTTC.

This clonotype occurred many times. The J gene is TRBJ2-5, the V gene TRBV27; TRBD1 matches 7 bases. CDR3 length: 14 residues. V shed 3 bases, J shed 2 bases, and the junction held 3 bases outside the gene matches. Germline assignment: CDR1 MNHEY and CDR2 SMNVEV (reference sequence). CDR3 residues: CASSFSTGQETQYF. Here the CDR3 DNA reads TGTGCCAGCAGTTTTTCGACAGGGCAAGAGACCCAGTACTTC.

This clonotype was seen ten or more times. This chain joins TRBV20-1 and TRBJ2-3; 9 bases line up with TRBD2. The CDR3 is 15 residues long. Germline loops: CDR1 DFQATT, CDR2 SNEGSKA (reference sequence). The V gene end was trimmed by 3 bases and the J gene end by 6 bases; junction bases not matched to a gene: 10. The CDR3 nucleotides are TGCAGTGCTAGCGGTGGAATAGCGGGGGTTGATACGCAGTATTTT. It translates to CSASGGIAGVDTQYF.

This clonotype was picked up many times. The chain employs TRBV3-1 and TRBJ1-1, with D perhaps TRBD1 (6 bases). The V gene lost 2 bases and the J gene lost 7 bases, with 14 bases spanning the gap. This CDR3 has 14 amino acids. Germline loops: CDR1 LGHDT, CDR2 YNNKEL (reference sequence). In DNA form, the CDR3 reads TGTGCCAGCAGCCAAAATCCAGGGGCTATTGAAGCTTTCTTT. As protein: CASSQNPGAIEAFF.